This T cell receptor beta chain came from a study of T cell responses to AZD1222 COVID-19 vaccine. Study-level findings and limits: Only five or six people who got AZD1222 tested seropositive at baseline.

The CDR3 runs 12 residues. The germline gives CDR1 SGHRS, CDR2 YFSETQ. The V end lost 1 base, the J end lost 8 bases, and 9 bases lay between the germline ends. A remark on this clone: The antigen is not known.

TCRdb keeps only in-frame clones here, not all; method: immunoSEQ multiplex PCR. The data show more than 95,000 clones, approximately 86% seen once. This chain uses TRBV5-1 with TRBJ1-1, with D tentatively TRBD1 (6 bases). The receptor's source is an adult who received the MenACWY meningococcal vaccine as a control. The source was peripheral blood, collected 28 days after the second dose of the MenACWY control vaccine. The CDR3 DNA reads as TGCGCCAGCAGCTTGTCAGGACAGGAAGCTTTCTTT. Translated: CASSLSGQEAFF.